This T cell receptor beta chain was observed in a study of long-term antiretroviral therapy in people with HIV (dated by TCRdb to between 2021 and 2024). Background on the whole study: The earliest samples were collected roughly a decade before the 2015 WHO recommendation for immediate ART, at a time when ART was usually postponed until CD4 counts fell. Whether ART initiation and durable HIV suppression were associated with changes in peripheral blood TRB repertoire composition and diversity was tested in a retrospective serial study. A total of about 180 cryopreserved PBMC samples were contributed to the cohort by 30 adults with confirmed HIV infection, with samples collected serially over a mean of about 6 years (range 1-12). Eleven of the 30 participants with HIV were female. Test extractions of a monoclonal T-cell line alongside under 35 polyclonal samples showed no cross-contamination during QIAcube processing.

To be included, a participant needed at least one PBMC sample from before ART initiation plus at least two post-ART samples. Treatment was received in the United States of America by all participants with HIV. Cryopreserved samples of roughly 0.95-10 million PBMC were thawed and washed before DNA extraction. At the time of the earliest PBMC sample for each participant with HIV, ages ranged from about 23 to 60 years. PBMC samples were contributed by each participant from 1-4 timepoints before ART initiation and 2-8 timepoints after ART initiation, with a median of 7 samples. For every participant, serial HIV viral load, CD4+ T-cell count, ART history and demographic data were obtained. Genomic DNA was extracted from unsorted PBMC with a Qiagen kit on a QIAcube, processed in batches of 12 samples. The immunoSEQ hsTCRB v3.0 assay was used at survey level resolution to sequence the TRB variable region. The target sequencing depth for TRB was about 40,000-55,000 T-cell genomes per sample. TRB libraries were pooled and sequenced on an Illumina MiSeq using a v3 150-cycle kit. The published analysis was carried out like this. Analysis of repertoires was carried out in R inside a reproducible Nextflow workflow spanning QC, data transformation and analysis. LymphoSeq2, an R package for exploring AIRR-Seq data, was used to implement the custom analyses. A few samples that yielded fewer than 5000 total TRB sequences were excluded, so that 188 HIV repertoires were analyzed. Among the approximately 180 retained HIV repertoires, about 59 were collected before ART initiation and over 120 were collected after ART initiation. Each repertoire was downsampled to 5000 TRB nucleotide sequences, and summary statistics were averaged across 100 downsampling iterations. Only TRB sequences with CDR3 regions of at least seven amino acids were retained for analysis. A Shannon entropy-derived clonality score and the Gini coefficient were used to measure diversity. In repertoire networks, the top 5000 CDR3 amino acid sequences were linked whenever an edit distance of one separated two sequences. GLIPH2 predicted antigen specificity groups and MHC restriction for TRB CDR3 amino acid sequences. To flag known associations with CMV, EBV, HIV or tissue antigens, CDR3 amino acid sequences were compared against VDJdb and McPAS-TCR. Pre-ART, post-ART and control groups were compared with Wilcoxon signed-rank tests and Holm-Bonferroni correction. The source is immuneACCESS, and TCRdb retained only in-frame sequences with V and J called. Part of the clones is not carried over; for the studies checked, unresolved V genes explain less than half of this, and the remainder is unexplained. The V and J calls and clone size come from that table; D and trimming were worked out from the DNA. This sample is represented by some 48,000 clones; about 81% of them were singletons. The top ten clones comprise approximately 3.2% of the sample.

Cut back by 3 bases and 3 bases, the V and J ends lie 3 bases apart. The CDR3 covers 12 residues, taking in both the cysteine and the phenylalanine. Just the 36-base CDR3 DNA is kept, in frame starting at base 1. CDR1 SEHNR and CDR2 FQNEAQ were looked up in the germline V gene (reference sequence). This clone has only a few counts. Its target antigen remains unknown. No base-level quality is on record; no much larger clone is a single base apart. General findings and caveats noted by the study authors: Because cell numbers in pre-ART samples were limited, unsorted PBMC were profiled instead of sorted CD4+ and CD8+ T cells. No data were available on ART adherence, viral resistance or therapy changes, limiting inferences about post-ART repertoire changes. Expanded TRB clones identified before ART initiation dominated the repertoire at all time points, although this dominance fluctuated and declined in many PLHIV after ART. Because PBMC availability was limited, only the TCR beta chain was sequenced, with no alpha chain pairing. A significant increase in TRB diversity was found to be associated with ART initiation, although TRB diversity was observed to remain significantly below that of transplant donor controls even after long-term ART. HIV repertoires had narrower CDR3 length ranges than controls, and the network structure suggested an antigen-experienced repertoire that shifted only slightly toward naive after ART. The samples span the years 2004 to 2017, and the ART regimens used may be less effective than current regimens.

The V gene is TRBV7-9 and the J gene is TRBJ1-5, with no reliable assignment of the D segment. This TCR derives from a woman under 30 with HIV. Sequencing used unsorted PBMCs, obtained 0.8 years after starting antiretroviral therapy. The CDR3 reads as follows: CASSFPNQPQHF. In nucleotides, the sequence is TGTGCCAGCAGCTTCCCCAATCAGCCCCAGCATTTT.